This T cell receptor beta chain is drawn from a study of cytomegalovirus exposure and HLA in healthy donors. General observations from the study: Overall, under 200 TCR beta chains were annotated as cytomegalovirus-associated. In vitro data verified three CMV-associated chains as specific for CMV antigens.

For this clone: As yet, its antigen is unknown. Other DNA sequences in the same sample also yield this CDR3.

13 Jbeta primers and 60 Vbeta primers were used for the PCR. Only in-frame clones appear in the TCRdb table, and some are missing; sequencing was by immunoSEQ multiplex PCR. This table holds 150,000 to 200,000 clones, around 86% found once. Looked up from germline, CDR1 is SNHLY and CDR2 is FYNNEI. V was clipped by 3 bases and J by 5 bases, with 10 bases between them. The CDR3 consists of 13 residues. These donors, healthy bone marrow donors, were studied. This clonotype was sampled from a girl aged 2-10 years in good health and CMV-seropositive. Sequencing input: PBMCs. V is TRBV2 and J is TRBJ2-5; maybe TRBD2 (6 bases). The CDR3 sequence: CASSEDYRETQYF. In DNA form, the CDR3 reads TGTGCCAGCAGTGAGGACTATCGGGAGACCCAGTACTTC.